A single sample gave rise to the 31 T cell receptor beta chains below, sequenced in a study of Graves' ophthalmopathy and Graves' hyperthyroidism. Beta-chain TCR CDR3 regions were amplified from RNA transcripts. Following a first-round RT-PCR that used HTBI primers, a second-round multiplex PCR was carried out. TCRdb re-called the multiplex PCR reads with MiXCR, one entry per CDR3 protein. Of about 480,000 distinct CDR3 sequences in the sample, around an eighth were seen once. Sequenced sample: blood. The receptors come from a woman aged 25 to 45 with Graves' ophthalmopathy.

Note on this clonotype: A read error may explain this, as a much larger clone is one base away. As the CDR3 is not closed by the conserved phenylalanine or tryptophan, this likely results from a read error. This sequence joins TRBV10-3 and TRBJ2-7, with D maybe TRBD2 (6 bases). The germline gives CDR1 ENHRY, CDR2 SYGVKD. The V and J ends lost 3 bases and 2 bases respectively, with 14 bases between them. The CDR3 contains 15 residues. DNA for the CDR3: TGTGCCATCAGTGATTCGGGGACTGCCACCTACGAGCAGTACTCC. Its protein product is CAISDSGTATYEQYS.

This clonotype was counted many times. The V gene is TRBV12-3 or TRBV12-4, the J gene TRBJ2-7; D not certain. The CDR3 has 12 amino acids. The V end was cut by 6 bases, the J end by 2 bases, with 8 bases between. CDR3 in amino acids: CASRDETYEQYF. The CDR3 bases are TGTGCCAGCAGGGACGAGACCTACGAGCAGTACTTC.

This sequence joins TRBV12-5 and TRBJ2-7, with D tentatively TRBD2 (5 bases). CDR1 and CDR2 (germline): LGHNT, FRNRAP. The ends were cut back, 6 bases at V and 3 bases at J, with 15 bases in the middle. The CDR3 runs to 14 residues. CDR3 DNA sequence: TGTGCTAGTGGAATCTCCCCCGGGAACTACGAGCAGTACTTC. Amino acid sequence: CASGISPGNYEQYF.

This clonotype was recorded at least ten times. The CDR3 sequence is CASGYLGTSGSHEQYF. CDR3 DNA sequence: TGTGCCAGCGGATACCTGGGGACTAGCGGGAGCCACGAGCAGTACTTC. The chain carries TRBV27 and TRBJ2-7, with 14 nucleotides matching TRBD2. This CDR3 has 16 amino acids. CDR1 is MNHEY, CDR2 SMNVEV, per germline (reference sequence). The V segment lost 8 bases and the J segment 5 bases; nucleotides outside the gene matches: 11.

This clonotype was seen repeatedly, ten times or more. This chain connects TRBV15 to TRBJ1-5; D possibly corresponds to TRBD1 (6 bases). The CDR3 runs to 14 residues. CDR1 and CDR2 from the germline V gene are LNHNV and YYDKDF (reference sequence). Trimming cost V 9 bases and J 6 bases, with 18 bases left between them. CDR3 DNA: TGTGCCACATCCTACAGGGATCTTGGTCAGCCCCAGCATTTT. Protein product: CATSYRDLGQPQHF.

This clonotype has a count of ten or more. The J gene is TRBJ1-2, the V gene TRBV6-5, with D maybe TRBD1 (6 bases). CDR3 length: 13 amino acids. Germline CDR1 MNHEY, CDR2 SVGAGI. Trimming shortened V by 2 bases and J by 6 bases, and 10 bases separated the two germline ends. CDR3 amino acids: CASSYEAGDGYTF. The DNA for the CDR3 is TGTGCCAGCAGTTACGAGGCAGGGGATGGCTACACCTTC.

This clonotype has a count of ten or more. The chain couples TRBV28 to TRBJ1-1; D gene unclear. Germline V CDR1 and CDR2: MDHEN, SYDVKM. The CDR3 runs 13 residues. Between the trimmed V and J ends, which lost 9 bases and 2 bases, there was a span of 13 bases. CDR3 nucleotides: TGTGCCAGTCTACGACCCGTTAACACTGAAGCTTTCTTT. Its protein product is CASLRPVNTEAFF.

This clonotype was counted at least ten times. This chain links TRBV2 with TRBJ2-2; maybe TRBD1 (5 bases). Trimming cost V 11 bases and J 4 bases, with 14 bases left between them. Germline-derived CDR1 and CDR2 are SNHLY and FYNNEI. The CDR3 is 13 amino acids. The CDR3, as DNA: TGTGCCGGCCGGACAACGACCACCGGGGAGCTGTTTTTT. It codes for CAGRTTTTGELFF. The full variable domain, rest sourced from reference TRBV2 and TRBJ2-2, is EPEVTQTPSHQVTQMGQEVILRCVPISNHLYFYWYRQILGQKVEFLVSFYNNEISEKSEIFDDQFSVERPDGSNFTLKIRSTKLEDSAMYFCAGRTTTTGELFFGEGSRLTVL.

This clonotype has at least ten counts. The V and J genes are TRBV11-2 and TRBJ1-1, with TRBD1 as a possible D gene (5 bases). Trimming pared 0 bases from V and 0 bases from J, leaving 8 bases between. Germline CDR1 is SGHAT and CDR2 is FQNNGV. This CDR3 contains 15 residues. The CDR3 DNA sequence: TGTGCCAGCAGCTTAGATGGGGGATTGAACACTGAAGCTTTCTTT. This sequence encodes CASSLDGGLNTEAFF.

The chain is built from TRBV12-3 or TRBV12-4 and TRBJ2-7; D possibly corresponds to TRBD1 (5 bases). V dropped 4 bases and J dropped 4 bases, with 14 bases sitting between them. CDR3 length equals 14 residues. CDR3 sequence: CASSYPGSTYEQYF. For the CDR3, the DNA is TGTGCCAGCAGTTACCCAGGGTCCACTTACGAGCAGTACTTC.

This clonotype appeared a single time. A much more abundant neighbour one base away suggests this may be a read error. The chain combines TRBV5-1 with TRBJ1-2; no reliable D call. This CDR3 is 13 amino acids long. CDR1 and CDR2 from the germline V gene are SGHRS and YFSETQ. This CDR3 is CVSTNGANYGYTF. Written as DNA, the CDR3 is TGCGTCAGCACAAATGGGGCTAACTATGGCTACACCTTC.

This clonotype was detected many times. A much larger clone lies one base from this, so it may be a read error. V gene TRBV2 combines with J gene TRBJ2-5; possible D gene TRBD1, 5 bases. CDR1 and CDR2 from the germline V gene are SNHLY and FYNNEI. The CDR3 loop spans 13 amino acids. The CDR3 DNA is TGTGCCAGCAGTGTTCAGGGCGGAGAGACCAAGTACTTC. Its protein product is CASSVQGGETKYF.

The sample holds many counts of this clonotype. J is TRBJ2-7 and V is TRBV6-1, with 10 bases matching TRBD2. The germline V gene has CDR1 MNHNS and CDR2 SASEGT. With V trimmed by 5 bases and J by 4 bases, 8 bases remained unmatched. This CDR3 is 15 amino acids long. The CDR3 sequence: CASSQPGLARYEQYF. In DNA form, the CDR3 reads TGTGCCAGCAGTCAGCCGGGACTAGCGAGGTACGAGCAGTACTTC.

This clonotype has more than one count but fewer than ten. Here the CDR3 reads CASSVEVGGGYTF. The CDR3 DNA reads as TGTGCCAGCAGCGTCGAGGTAGGGGGTGGCTACACCTTC. The chain links TRBV9 to TRBJ1-2; TRBD1 might be the D (6 bases). From germline, CDR1 is SGDLS and CDR2 YYNGEE. Trimming cost V 2 bases and J 7 bases, with 12 bases left between them. The CDR3 totals 13 residues.

This clonotype was found a few times. The chain employs TRBV11-3 and TRBJ2-2; D remains unclear. V dropped 3 bases and J dropped 6 bases, with 11 bases sitting between them. The CDR3 covers 14 residues. Germline values: CDR1 SGHNT, CDR2 YENEEA. CDR3 sequence reads: CASSFRDRAGELFF. The CDR3 bases are TGTGCCAGCAGCTTCCGAGACCGCGCCGGGGAGCTGTTTTTT. Full variable domain (missing parts from reference TRBV11-3 and TRBJ2-2): EAGVVQSPRYKIIEKKQPVAFWCNPISGHNTLYWYLQNLGQGPELLIRYENEEAVDDSQLPKDRFSAERLKGVDSTLKIQPAELGDSAVYLCASSFRDRAGELFFGEGSRLTVL.

The V gene is TRBV6-2 or TRBV6-3, the J gene TRBJ2-5; no definite D call. From germline, CDR1 is MNHEY and CDR2 SVGEGT. V lost 10 bases and J 5 bases, leaving 5 bases between the germline ends. CDR3 length equals 9 residues. In nucleotides, the CDR3 is TGTGCCAACCGGGAGACCCAGTACTTC. Protein product: CANRETQYF.

This clonotype has at least ten counts. J is TRBJ1-2 and V is TRBV18; 8 bases agree with TRBD1. This CDR3 spans 17 amino acids. Germline trimming cut 2 bases from V and 5 bases from J; bases unmatched to any gene: 13. In germline, CDR1 is KGHSH, CDR2 LQKENI. The CDR3 loop reads CASSPEMNRGFRYGYTF. DNA of the CDR3: TGTGCCAGCTCACCAGAAATGAACAGGGGGTTTCGGTATGGCTACACCTTC.

This clonotype was seen ten or more times. The chain joins TRBV6-2 or TRBV6-3 to TRBJ2-7; tentative D call: TRBD2 (5 bases). The germline V and J ends were trimmed by 0 bases and 5 bases, with 14 bases remaining between them. This CDR3 is 15 amino acids long. The germline V gene has CDR1 MNHEY and CDR2 SVGEGT. The CDR3 loop reads CASSYSAYEGHEQYF. CDR3 nucleotide sequence: TGTGCCAGCAGTTACTCGGCCTATGAGGGCCACGAGCAGTACTTC.

At least ten counts were recorded for this clonotype. The genes are TRBV6-1 and TRBJ1-6; a weak D match, TRBD1 (5 bases). V shed 4 bases and J shed 7 bases, with 11 bases lying between them. The CDR3 spans 14 residues. From germline, CDR1 is MNHNS and CDR2 SASEGT. In DNA, the CDR3 is TGTGCCAGCAGTGGCGACAGCGGGAATTCACCCCTCCACTTT. It yields the protein CASSGDSGNSPLHF.

The table lists this clonotype with many counts. The chain has TRBV20-1 and TRBJ2-5; D tentatively fits TRBD1 or TRBD2 (6 bases each). With 0 bases removed from V and 4 bases from J, the gap between germline ends came to 12 bases. The CDR3 sequence is 14 residues long. Per the germline V gene, CDR1 is DFQATT and CDR2 is SNEGSKA (reference sequence). CDR3 sequence: CSARDGGPAETQYF. Written as DNA, the CDR3 is TGCAGTGCTAGAGATGGGGGGCCGGCAGAGACCCAGTACTTC.

This clonotype was counted many times. The rearrangement joins TRBV9 to TRBJ2-3; 14 positions match TRBD2. The CDR3 is 20 residues long. The germline V gene encodes CDR1 SGDLS and CDR2 YYNGEE. The trim removed 1 base at V and 5 bases at J, leaving 15 bases unmatched. CDR3 DNA sequence: TGTGCCAGCAGCGTAACGTTGGGGACTAGCGGGGGCGATTCGAGAGATACGCAGTATTTT. This translates into CASSVTLGTSGGDSRDTQYF.

This clonotype was recorded many times. V and J are TRBV6-1 and TRBJ1-2; 8 bases are shared with TRBD1. From germline, CDR1 is MNHNS and CDR2 SASEGT. The CDR3 length is 15 residues. Trimming took 5 bases from V and 0 from J; bases not matched to a gene: 5. The CDR3 loop reads CASSPWTGPNYGYTF. In DNA, the CDR3 is TGTGCCAGCAGTCCCTGGACAGGGCCTAACTATGGCTACACCTTC.

This clonotype has ten or more counts. The chain is built from TRBV12-3 or TRBV12-4 and TRBJ1-5, with a possible D match to TRBD1 (5 bases). The CDR3 length is 13 residues. Deletions cut 3 bases from V and 6 bases from J, with 9 bases between. The CDR3 DNA sequence: TGTGCCAGCAGTTTTCAGGGTTCTCAGCCCCAGCATTTT. Protein product: CASSFQGSQPQHF.

For this clonotype: A read error may explain this, as a much larger clone is one base away. The chain links TRBV6-1 to TRBJ2-5; weak D call: TRBD1 (7 bases). Germline lookup yields CDR1 MNHNS and CDR2 SASEGT. The CDR3 loop spans 14 amino acids. CDR3 amino acids: CASSQGGKRETKYF. The CDR3 region has the DNA TGTGCCAGCAGCCAGGGGGGTAAAAGAGAGACCAAGTACTTC.

This clonotype showed up many times. The V and J genes are TRBV2 and TRBJ2-5; 9 nucleotides line up with TRBD2. The CDR3 runs 15 residues. Germline V CDR1 and CDR2: SNHLY, FYNNEI. The V gene end was trimmed by 7 bases and the J gene end by 8 bases; junction bases not matched to a gene: 14. CDR3 region: CASTWGGRALRTQYF. CDR3 in DNA: TGTGCCAGCACCTGGGGCGGGAGGGCCCTCCGAACCCAGTACTTC.

V and J are TRBV3-1 and TRBJ2-7; possible D gene TRBD1, 5 bases. Trimming left V 2 bases short and J 10 bases short, with 15 bases between. This CDR3 has 13 residues. CDR1 is LGHDT and CDR2 is YNNKEL in the germline V gene (reference sequence). CDR3 residues: CASSQNPRTSQYF. The CDR3 DNA follows: TGTGCCAGCAGCCAAAATCCCCGGACATCACAGTACTTC.

Remarks on this clonotype: This may be a read error: a much more frequent sequence differs by one nucleotide. V is TRBV29-1 and J is TRBJ1-5; D may be TRBD1 (5 bases). This CDR3 is 13 amino acids long. The germline V gene encodes CDR1 SQVTM and CDR2 ANQGSEA. V lost 4 bases and J 3 bases, leaving 10 bases between the germline ends. CDR3: CSVGRGNNQPQHF. The CDR3 DNA is TGCAGCGTTGGACGGGGGAACAATCAGCCCCAGCATTTT. Together with reference TRBV29-1 and TRBJ1-5, the CDR3 gives the full variable domain: SAVISQKPSRDICQRGTSLTIQCQVDSQVTMMFWYRQQPGQSLTLIATANQGSEATYESGFVIDKFPISRPNLTFSTLTVSNMSPEDSSIYLCSVGRGNNQPQHFGDGTRLSIL.

This clonotype was found many times. This rearrangement joins TRBV2 to TRBJ2-5; D remains unclear. Trimming took off 4 bases at V and 1 base at J, with 7 bases between the two ends. Per germline, CDR1 SNHLY and CDR2 FYNNEI. This CDR3 region has 13 residues. The CDR3 nucleotides read TGTGCCAGCAGTGGCTTGCGCCAAGAGACCCAGTACTTC. It codes for CASSGLRQETQYF.

There are many counts of this clonotype. The J gene is TRBJ2-3, the V gene TRBV4-2, with 12 bases aligning to TRBD2. CDR1 and CDR2 from the germline V gene are LGHNA and YNFKEQ. Germline trimming cut 0 bases from V and 4 bases from J; bases unmatched to any gene: 8. The CDR3 totals 18 residues. Here the CDR3 DNA reads TGTGCCAGCAGCCAAGATCTGACTAGCGGGAGTCGTCCAGATACGCAGTATTTT. Protein sequence: CASSQDLTSGSRPDTQYF.

This clonotype was recorded at least ten times. The V gene is TRBV24-1, the J gene TRBJ2-5, with 7 positions matching TRBD1. This CDR3 region has 17 residues. The V gene end was trimmed by 4 bases and the J gene end by 0 bases; junction bases not matched to a gene: 10. The V gene's germline CDR1 is KGHDR and CDR2 SFDVKD. CDR3 coding DNA: TGTGCCACCAGTGACCCGATGACAGGGCAGTACCAAGAGACCCAGTACTTC. Translating gives CATSDPMTGQYQETQYF.

Regarding this clonotype: A read error may be the cause here, since a much bigger clone is one base away. For the CDR3, the DNA is TGCGCCAGCAGCGTCGAGACAGGGGGCAACGAGCAGTACTTC. This codes for CASSVETGGNEQYF. The rearrangement uses TRBV5-1 and TRBJ2-7; 10 bases fit TRBD1. With 4 bases clipped from V and 5 bases from J, the junction kept 6 bases outside the gene matches. The CDR3 runs 14 residues. Germline V lookup: CDR1 SGHRS, CDR2 YFSETQ.